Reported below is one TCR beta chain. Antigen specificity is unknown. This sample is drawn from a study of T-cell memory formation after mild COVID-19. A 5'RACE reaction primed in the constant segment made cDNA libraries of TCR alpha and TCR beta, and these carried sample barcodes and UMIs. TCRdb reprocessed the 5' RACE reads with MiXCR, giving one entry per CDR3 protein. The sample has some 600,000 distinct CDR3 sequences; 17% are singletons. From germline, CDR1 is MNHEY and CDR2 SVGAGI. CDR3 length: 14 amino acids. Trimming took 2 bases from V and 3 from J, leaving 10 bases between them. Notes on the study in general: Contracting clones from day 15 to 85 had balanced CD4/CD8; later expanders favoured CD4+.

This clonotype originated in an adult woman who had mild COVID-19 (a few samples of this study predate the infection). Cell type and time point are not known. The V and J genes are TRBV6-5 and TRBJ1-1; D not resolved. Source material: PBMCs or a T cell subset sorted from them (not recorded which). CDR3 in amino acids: CASSYHGGDTEAFF. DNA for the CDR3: TGTGCCAGCAGTTACCATGGCGGGGACACTGAAGCTTTCTTT.